One and the same sample provided the 9 T cell receptor beta chains below, sequenced in a study of T cell responses to AZD1222 COVID-19 vaccine. Produced via immunoSEQ multiplex PCR; TCRdb's table is partial and in-frame only. The sample lists some 170,000 clones; around 94% were seen once. Sequences were derived from peripheral blood, sampled 28 days after the second AZD1222 dose. These receptors were taken from an adult who received the AZD1222 COVID-19 vaccine.

The V and J genes are TRBV29-1 and TRBJ2-7; TRBD1 is a possible D gene (7 bases). Trimming cost V 0 bases and J 3 bases, with 15 bases left between them. The CDR3 runs 15 residues. Germline V gene lookup returns CDR1 SQVTM and CDR2 ANQGSEA. The CDR3 sequence is CSVEDMAGGIYEQYF. DNA for the CDR3: TGCAGCGTTGAAGATATGGCAGGGGGGATCTACGAGCAGTACTTC.

The CDR3 reads CASSQNPPHRVDNSPLHF. CDR3 bases: TGTGCCAGCAGCCAAAACCCTCCCCACCGGGTTGATAATTCACCCCTCCACTTT. This rearrangement joins TRBV3-1 (or the pseudogene TRBV3-2) to TRBJ1-6; D is uncertain. The CDR3 covers 18 residues. The germline V gene encodes CDR1 LGHDT and CDR2 YNNKEL (reference sequence). The V gene lost 2 bases and the J gene lost 5 bases, with 19 bases spanning the gap.

V usage is TRBV3-1 (or the pseudogene TRBV3-2) and J usage is TRBJ2-1; TRBD2 agrees at 9 bases. Looked up from germline, CDR1 is LGHDT and CDR2 is YNNKEL (reference sequence). The CDR3 is 15 residues long. Losses at the gene ends were 3 bases for V and 5 bases for J; bases not matched to a gene: 5. The CDR3 loop is CASSHGVAGDNEQFF. CDR3 sequence (DNA): TGTGCCAGCAGCCACGGAGTAGCGGGGGACAATGAGCAGTTCTTC.

The chain is built from TRBV27 and TRBJ1-1, with D unclear. This CDR3 is 11 amino acids long. CDR1 MNHEY and CDR2 SMNVEV come from the germline V gene (reference sequence). The germline V and J ends were trimmed by 3 bases and 4 bases, with 3 bases remaining between them. CDR3 residues: CASSLGTEAFF. The CDR3 DNA follows: TGTGCCAGCAGTTTGGGCACTGAAGCTTTCTTT.

Worth noting for this clone: The sample contains more than one DNA sequence encoding this CDR3. The rearrangement uses TRBV7-2 and TRBJ2-2, with TRBD1 as a possible D gene (6 bases). The CDR3 consists of 14 residues. Germline assignment: CDR1 SGHTA and CDR2 FQGNSA. Trimming removed 0 bases from V and 4 bases from J, with 6 bases in between. CDR3 DNA: TGTGCCAGCAGCTTAGCAGGGGGCACCGGGGAGCTGTTTTTT. Residues: CASSLAGGTGELFF.

The chain uses TRBV19 and TRBJ1-3; D remains ambiguous. The ends were cut back, 3 bases at V and 2 bases at J, with 14 bases in the middle. The CDR3 totals 16 residues. CDR1 and CDR2 from the germline V gene are LNHDA and SQIVND (reference sequence). CDR3 coding DNA: TGTGCCAGTAGTATCCCTGCTGGGAGTACTGGAAACACCATATATTTT. It codes for CASSIPAGSTGNTIYF.

The V gene is TRBV28, the J gene TRBJ1-2; 10 positions agree with TRBD1. Looked up from germline, CDR1 is MDHEN and CDR2 is SYDVKM. With V trimmed by 6 bases and J by 3 bases, 1 base remained unmatched. There are 13 residues in the CDR3. The CDR3 spells CASRGTGDYGYTF. CDR3 in DNA: TGTGCCAGCAGAGGGACAGGGGACTATGGCTACACCTTC.

This chain uses TRBV10-3 with TRBJ2-5; D is ambiguous. The CDR3 is 12 residues long. Trimming removed 3 bases from V and 5 bases from J, with 7 bases in between. CDR1 and CDR2 from the germline V gene are ENHRY and SYGVKD. The DNA for the CDR3 is TGTGCCATCAGTGATGACGGGGAGACCCAGTACTTC. Translation gives CAISDDGETQYF.

The chain carries TRBV6-5 and TRBJ1-1; D not certain. Deletions cut 3 bases from V and 5 bases from J, with 7 bases between. There are 12 residues in the CDR3. From germline, CDR1 is MNHEY and CDR2 SVGAGI. The CDR3 DNA reads TGTGCCAGCAGTTATCTGGGGACTGAAGCTTTCTTT. Translating gives CASSYLGTEAFF.